A selection of T cell receptor beta chains follows, all from one sample in a study of cytomegalovirus exposure and HLA in healthy donors. Sequencing was performed with immunoSEQ multiplex PCR; in TCRdb, only in-frame clones are kept and a portion is missing. The sample holds 120,000 or so clones; more than 70% are singletons and the top ten take 3% to 4%. The specimen was PBMCs. These receptors were taken from a man aged 30-40 years in good health and CMV-seronegative. CDR3s include the opening cysteine and the closing phenylalanine or tryptophan. D genes are given only for firm matches. Clone size is shown for a subset of rows, as once, few, many or a class of expanded clone.

size	length	D	V	CDR3
few	15	.	TRBV6-5	CASSYSADQGNTQYF
.	15	.	TRBV30	CAWSVTFSASYEQYF
.	16	.	TRBV9	CASSVVGASSYNEQFF
few	12	.	TRBV11-2	CASSGGEYEQYF
once	14	.	TRBV7-2	CASSPLAASTEAFF
.	16	TRBD1	TRBV7-9	CASSSTDRGVDEKLFF
.	16	.	TRBV12-2	CASRFRPRGKRETQYF
few	16	.	TRBV18	CASSPTGSGETYEQYF
once	12	.	TRBV7-8	CASSLGRDTQYF
.	12	.	TRBV5-1	CASTGSNTEAFF
.	14	.	TRBV6-6	CASIQEWGSYEQYF
.	16	.	TRBV4-2	CASSQVWDNSNYGYTF
.	14	.	TRBV4-1	CASSPRDTDYGYTF
few	14	TRBD1	TRBV5-4	CASEEDRGLSAQYF
.	15	.	TRBV9	CASSPRGFSYNEQFF
.	15	TRBD1	TRBV5-4	CASRLDRGGNSPLHF
.	14	.	TRBV6-1	CASNPWGQTDTQYF
.	19	TRBD2	TRBV4-2	CASSQGGGGGVYGANVLTF
.	12	.	TRBV11-2	CASSLGMRAAFF
few	15	.	TRBV5-4	CASKPSPGLADTQYF
.	18	TRBD1	TRBV9	CASSVTTGGVVGNQPQHF
.	14	.	TRBV2	CASSEVQRVLALHF
many	15	TRBD2	TRBV6-6	CASRDERGGVDTQYF
.	13	TRBD1	TRBV10-1	CASSDGTGGRYTF
.	15	.	TRBV12-5	CASARGPITYNEQFF
.	14	.	TRBV4-3	CASRPSGLPGELFF
.	16	TRBD1	TRBV9	CASSAGTGESNQPQHF
.	20	.	TRBV11-2	CASSLELGGMPFLAKNIQYF
.	10	.	TRBV20-1	CSAPQGEQYF
few	18	TRBD2	TRBV2	CASQTLPFSGGRTDTQYF
once	13	.	TRBV11-3	CASSLIGDNEQFF
.	14	.	TRBV2	CASSVSVNTGELFF
.	13	.	TRBV7-3	CASSRGAADTQYF
.	15	TRBD2	TRBV7-7	CASSLGGAIGYEQFF
.	16	TRBD1	TRBV11-2	CASSFLGQDYNSPLHF
once	14	.	TRBV7-9	CASSSSPQGETQYF
once	13	.	TRBV6-1	CASSEDTAYGYTF
.	12	.	TRBV27	CASSTGGYGYTF
.	16	.	TRBV28	CASSLVLGRGYEKLFF
.	14	TRBD1	TRBV19	CASSRGQRNQPQHF
.	11	.	TRBV11-2	CASSPRDTQYF
.	13	.	TRBV2	CASNEGQGETQYF
.	14	.	TRBV19	CASAAVGDYTEAFF
.	14	.	TRBV27	CASSSRIDLRGYTF
.	16	TRBD1	TRBV27	CASTTLGTGGSNEQFF
.	15	.	TRBV5-6	CASSGIDSSYNEQFF
.	16	TRBD2	TRBV18	CASSWTSGGATDTQYF
.	13	TRBD1	TRBV4-1	CASGDRADQPQHF
.	12	.	TRBV6-5	CAVSSMNTEAFF
.	15	.	TRBV4-1	CASSPSRRPAETQYF
.	17	TRBD1	TRBV5-1	CASSFRTGGFSGNTIYF
.	15	.	TRBV6-1	CASSRDTGLGNTIYF
.	15	.	TRBV7-2	CASSPRGLSGNTIYF
.	12	.	TRBV7-2	CASSSFNTEAFF
once	13	TRBD2	TRBV5-4	CASSLELAGQQYF